This entry is about one T cell receptor (beta chain). This sample stems from a study of T-cell memory formation after mild COVID-19. Constant-segment-primed 5'RACE gave TCR alpha and TCR beta cDNA libraries with sample barcodes and UMIs. TCRdb processed the 5' RACE reads anew with MiXCR; each CDR3 protein has one entry. The sample contains 290,000 or so distinct CDR3 sequences, roughly 21% of which appear only once. Per the germline V gene, CDR1 is SGHAT and CDR2 is FQNNGV. V shed 1 base and J shed 4 bases, with 13 bases lying between them. This CDR3 contains 15 residues. The receptor was derived from a man in his late teens or twenties who had mild COVID-19 (a few samples of this study predate the infection). Cell type and time point are not known. The source material was PBMCs or a T cell subset sorted from them (not recorded which). The rearrangement joins TRBV11-2 to TRBJ1-2, with D unresolved. The DNA for the CDR3 is TGTGCCAGCAGCTTAGTTTTTCCCGGATCCTATGGCTACACCTTC. Translating gives CASSLVFPGSYGYTF.